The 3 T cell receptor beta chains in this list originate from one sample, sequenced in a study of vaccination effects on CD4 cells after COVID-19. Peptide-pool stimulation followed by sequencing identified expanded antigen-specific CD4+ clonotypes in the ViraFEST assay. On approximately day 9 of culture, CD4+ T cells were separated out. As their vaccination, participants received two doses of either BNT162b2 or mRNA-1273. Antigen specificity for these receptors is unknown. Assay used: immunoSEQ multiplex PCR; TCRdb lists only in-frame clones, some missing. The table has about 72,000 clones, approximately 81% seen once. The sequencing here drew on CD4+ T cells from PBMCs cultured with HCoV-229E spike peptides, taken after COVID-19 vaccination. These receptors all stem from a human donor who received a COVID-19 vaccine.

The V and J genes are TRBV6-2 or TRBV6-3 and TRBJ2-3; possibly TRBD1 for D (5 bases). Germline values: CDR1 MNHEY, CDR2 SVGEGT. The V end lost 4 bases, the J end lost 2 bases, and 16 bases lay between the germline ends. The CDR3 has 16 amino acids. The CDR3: CASSFLTEPYTDTQYF. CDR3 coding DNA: TGTGCCAGCAGTTTCCTGACAGAACCTTACACAGATACGCAGTATTTT.

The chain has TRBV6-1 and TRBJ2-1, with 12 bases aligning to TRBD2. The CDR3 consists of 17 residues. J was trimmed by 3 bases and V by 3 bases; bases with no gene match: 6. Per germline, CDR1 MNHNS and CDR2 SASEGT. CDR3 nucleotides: TGTGCCAGCAGTGACCCAGGACTAGCGGGGCGCTACAATGAGCAGTTCTTC. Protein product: CASSDPGLAGRYNEQFF.

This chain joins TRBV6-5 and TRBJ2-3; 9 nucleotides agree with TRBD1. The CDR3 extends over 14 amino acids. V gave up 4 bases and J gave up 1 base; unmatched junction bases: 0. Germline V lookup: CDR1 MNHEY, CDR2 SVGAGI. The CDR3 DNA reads TGTGCCAGCAGTTGGGACAGGGGCACAGATACGCAGTATTTT. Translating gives CASSWDRGTDTQYF.